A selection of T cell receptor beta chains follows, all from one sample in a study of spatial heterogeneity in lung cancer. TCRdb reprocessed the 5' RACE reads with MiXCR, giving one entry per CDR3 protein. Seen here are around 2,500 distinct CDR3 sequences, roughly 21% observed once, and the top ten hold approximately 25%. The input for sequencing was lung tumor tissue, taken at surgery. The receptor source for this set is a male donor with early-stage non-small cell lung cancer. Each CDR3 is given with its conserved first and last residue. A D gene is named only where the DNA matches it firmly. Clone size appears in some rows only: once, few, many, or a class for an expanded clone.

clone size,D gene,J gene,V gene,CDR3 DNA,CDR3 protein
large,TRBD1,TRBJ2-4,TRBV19,TGTGCCAGTAGTACCCCAGGACAGGGGTCCAAAAACATTCAGTACTTC,CASSTPGQGSKNIQYF
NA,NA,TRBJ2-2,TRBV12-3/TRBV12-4,TGTGCCAGCAGTTTTTCGGGGGGCACTGCCGGGGAGCTGTTTTTT,CASSFSGGTAGELFF
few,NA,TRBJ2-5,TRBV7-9,TGTGCCAGCAGCTTACCGGAGACCCAGTACTTC,CASSLPETQYF
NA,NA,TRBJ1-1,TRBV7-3,TGTGCCAGCAGCTTAACCCCACGTACTGAAGCTTTCTTT,CASSLTPRTEAFF
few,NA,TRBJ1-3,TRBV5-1,TGCGCCAGCAGCTTGCTGGGTTACTCTGGAAACACCATATATTTT,CASSLLGYSGNTIYF
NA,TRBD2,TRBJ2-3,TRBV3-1,TGTGCCAGCAGCCAAGGGACTAGCGGCACAGATACGCAGTATTTT,CASSQGTSGTDTQYF
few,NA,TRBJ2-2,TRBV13,TGTGCCAGCAGCTTCTATGGAGGGGCGAACACCGGGGAGCTGTTTTTT,CASSFYGGANTGELFF
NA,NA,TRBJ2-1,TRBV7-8,TGTGCCAGCAGCTTAGGGACGATCAATGAGCAGTTCTTC,CASSLGTINEQFF
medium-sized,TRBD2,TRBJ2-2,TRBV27,TGTGCCAGCAGTCCGCTAGCGGGGGAAAACACCGGGGAGCTGTTTTTT,CASSPLAGENTGELFF
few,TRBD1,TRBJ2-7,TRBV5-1,TGCGCCAGCAGCTTTGGACAGGGTAAGGAGCAGTACTTC,CASSFGQGKEQYF
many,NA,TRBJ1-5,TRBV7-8,TGTGCCAGCAGCCCGATCCACAGGGACCAGCCCCAGCATTTT,CASSPIHRDQPQHF
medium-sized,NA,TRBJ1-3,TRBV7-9,TGTGCCAGCAGCTTAGTGGTCGGAGACACCATATATTTT,CASSLVVGDTIYF
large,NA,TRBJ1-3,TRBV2,TGTGCCAGCAGTGCAGGAGGGATCGTCGGAAACACCATATATTTT,CASSAGGIVGNTIYF
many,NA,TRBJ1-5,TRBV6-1,TGTGCCAGCAGTGAAGGGGGAGCACAGCCCCAGCATTTT,CASSEGGAQPQHF
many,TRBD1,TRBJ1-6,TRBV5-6,TGTGCCAGCAGCCTGGGGGACAGCTCCTTCTTTCGCTTT,CASSLGDSSFFRF
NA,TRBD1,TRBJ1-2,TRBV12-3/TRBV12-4,TGTGCCAGCAGTTCTGGGACAGGCATCTATGGCTACACCTTC,CASSSGTGIYGYTF
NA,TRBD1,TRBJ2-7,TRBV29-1,TGCAGCGTTGTTTTTCTAGGACAGGGGGGTTACTACGAGCAGTACTTC,CSVVFLGQGGYYEQYF
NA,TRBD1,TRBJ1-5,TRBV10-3,TGTGCCATCAGTGGACAGGGACCACGGCAGCCCCAGCATTTT,CAISGQGPRQPQHF
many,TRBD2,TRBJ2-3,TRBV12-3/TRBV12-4,TGTGCCAGCAGTTTAAGCGCGGGAGCGGGGGGAAACACAGATACGCAGTATTTT,CASSLSAGAGGNTDTQYF
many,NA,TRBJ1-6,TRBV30,TGTGCCTGGACCGCCGGGAATTCACCCCTCCACTTT,CAWTAGNSPLHF
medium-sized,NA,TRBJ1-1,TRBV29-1,TGCAGCGTTGGCCCCTCGGTGAACACTGAAGCTTTCTTT,CSVGPSVNTEAFF
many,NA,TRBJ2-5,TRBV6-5,TGTGCCAGCAGTTACGGGAACAAAATCCAAGAGACCCAGTACTTC,CASSYGNKIQETQYF
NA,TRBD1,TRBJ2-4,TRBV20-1,TGCAGTGCTCGTCCCGACAGGGCGAACATTCAGTACTTC,CSARPDRANIQYF
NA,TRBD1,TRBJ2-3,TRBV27,TGTGCCAGCAGAACAGGGGCGGTGGATACGCAGTATTTT,CASRTGAVDTQYF
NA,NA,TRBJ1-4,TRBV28,TGTGCCAGCAGTGCAGGGACCGCAACTAATGAAAAACTGTTTTTT,CASSAGTATNEKLFF
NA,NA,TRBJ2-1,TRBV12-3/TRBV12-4,TGTGCCAGCAGTTTCAGCGGGTTTGATGAGCAGTTCTTC,CASSFSGFDEQFF
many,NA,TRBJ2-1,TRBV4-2,TGTGCCAGCAGCCTCCAGGAGGGGGGGGCCGAAAGTGAGCAGTTCTTC,CASSLQEGGAESEQFF
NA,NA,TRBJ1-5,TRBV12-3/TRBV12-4,TGTGCCAGCAGTAGACAGGTTCCTCGGGACCAGCCCCAGCATTTT,CASSRQVPRDQPQHF
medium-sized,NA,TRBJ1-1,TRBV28,TGTGCCAGCAGTTTGGGACTGTCGAGTGAGTGGGTGCCTGAAGCTTTCTTT,CASSLGLSSEWVPEAFF
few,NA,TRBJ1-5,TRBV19,TGTGCCAGTAGGATCACAGTAAATCAGCCCCAGCATTTT,CASRITVNQPQHF
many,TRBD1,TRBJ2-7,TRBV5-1,TGCGCCAGCAGCTCGATGGACAGGGGACCCTACGAGCAGTACTTC,CASSSMDRGPYEQYF
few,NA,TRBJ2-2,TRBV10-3,TGTGCCAGCCTCGATGGGGGGGCCGCGAACACCGGGGAGCTGTTTTTT,CASLDGGAANTGELFF
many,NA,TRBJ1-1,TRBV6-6,TGTGCCAGCAGTTACGAGGGCCGGGGCACTGAAGCTTTCTTT,CASSYEGRGTEAFF
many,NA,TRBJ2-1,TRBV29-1,TGCAGCGTCGATACAGATTACAATGAGCAGTTCTTC,CSVDTDYNEQFF
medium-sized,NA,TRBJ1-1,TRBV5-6,TGTGCCAGCAGCTTCCTTCGGGGAACTGAAGCTTTCTTT,CASSFLRGTEAFF
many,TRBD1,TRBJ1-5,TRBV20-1,TGCAGTGCTAGAGATCCAGGGGGCCATAGCAATCAGCCCCAGCATTTT,CSARDPGGHSNQPQHF
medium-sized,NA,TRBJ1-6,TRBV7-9,TGTGCCAGCAGCTTAGTACAGAATTCACCCCTCCACTTT,CASSLVQNSPLHF